This T cell receptor beta chain originates from a study of CD8+ T cells in alopecia areata. Sample treatment: oral pan-JAK inhibitor, 5-10 mg twice daily. Reverse transcription of extracted RNA yielded cDNA, which provided the sequencing template. Sequencing used immunoSEQ multiplex PCR; TCRdb keeps in-frame clones, though not all of them. The data show more than 150,000 clones, around 49% seen once. This clone was recorded only once. This CDR3 has 13 residues. The V gene's germline CDR1 is SQVTM and CDR2 ANQGSEA. The V end lost 3 bases, the J end lost 4 bases, and 9 bases lay between the germline ends.

The V gene is TRBV29-1, the J gene TRBJ2-2, with no clear D. The sequences come from CD8+ T cells sorted from blood, collected around week 54, from a patient treated with tofacitinib. This TCR was sampled from a human donor with alopecia areata. The CDR3 protein is CSVEDGGTGELFF. The CDR3 DNA reads as TGCAGCGTTGAGGACGGTGGCACCGGGGAGCTGTTTTTT.